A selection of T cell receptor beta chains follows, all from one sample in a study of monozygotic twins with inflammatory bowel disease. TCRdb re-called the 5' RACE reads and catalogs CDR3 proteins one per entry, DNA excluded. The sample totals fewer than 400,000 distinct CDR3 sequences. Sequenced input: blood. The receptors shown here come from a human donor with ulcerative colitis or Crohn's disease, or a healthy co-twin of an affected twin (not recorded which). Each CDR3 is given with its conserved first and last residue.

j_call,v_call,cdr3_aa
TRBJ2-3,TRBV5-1,CASSFAGMGTDTQYF
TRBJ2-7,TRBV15,CATSDQTYEQYF
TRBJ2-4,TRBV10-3,CAISEGAGNKNIQYF
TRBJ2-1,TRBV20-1,CSARAGSKNEQFF
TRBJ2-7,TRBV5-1,CASSPRTGTSGRPTYEQYF
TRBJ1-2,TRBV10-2,CASSTDRGRRGYTF
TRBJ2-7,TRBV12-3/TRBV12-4,CASSLVGPTYEQYF
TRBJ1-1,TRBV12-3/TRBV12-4,CASSSMTVNTEAFF
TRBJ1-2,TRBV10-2,CASRLTGMGYTF
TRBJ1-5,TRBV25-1,CASSQGYEPQHF
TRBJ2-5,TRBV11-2,CASSHSRALFQETQYF
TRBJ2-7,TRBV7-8,CASSLGSWGFHEQYF
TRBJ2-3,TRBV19,CASSALAGGRTDTQYF
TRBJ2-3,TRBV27,CASSLGRSTDTQYF
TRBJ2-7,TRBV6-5,CASSSLGAYEQYF
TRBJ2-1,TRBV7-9,CASSTDSGNGVRNEQFF
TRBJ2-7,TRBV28,CASMGGDPLSYEQYF
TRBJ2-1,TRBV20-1,CSARKLGTSGEQFF
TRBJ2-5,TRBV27,CASSLYFHKETQYF
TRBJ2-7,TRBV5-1,CASSLNNLAGDAYEQYF
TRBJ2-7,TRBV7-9,CASSYGLAGVEEQYF
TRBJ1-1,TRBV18,CASSLDPGGNTEAFF
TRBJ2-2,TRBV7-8,CASTHFPDGGGPTGELFF
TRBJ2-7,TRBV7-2,CASSLTGQGSYEQYF
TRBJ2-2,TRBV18,CASSPRAGVGTGELFF
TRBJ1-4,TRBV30,CAWGGRPATNEKLFF
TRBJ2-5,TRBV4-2,CASSQELAGGRETQYF
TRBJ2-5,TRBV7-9,CASSLSSVHQETQYF
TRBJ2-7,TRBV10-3,CAISGAYEQYF
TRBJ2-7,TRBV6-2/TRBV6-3,CASSYAVTYEQYF
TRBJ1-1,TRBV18,CASSQKTGGQTEAFF
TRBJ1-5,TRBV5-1,CASSSGQPDQPQHF
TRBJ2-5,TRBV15,CATSIGLGSIETQYF
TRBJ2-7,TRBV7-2,CASSVAGGPTYEQYF
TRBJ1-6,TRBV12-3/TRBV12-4,CASSSGTGNSPLHF
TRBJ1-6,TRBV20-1,CSASGQGASPLHF
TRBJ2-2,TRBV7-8,CASSLAGVVTGELFF
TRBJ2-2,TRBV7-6,CASSLPVVGTENTGELFF
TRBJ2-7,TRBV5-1,CASSKVAGSYEQYF
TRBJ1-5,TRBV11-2,CASSPGGGPNQPQHF
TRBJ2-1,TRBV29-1,CSVDPWGNEQFF
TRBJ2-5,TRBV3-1,CASSQGLAGVWETQYF
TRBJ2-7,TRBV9,CASSEQGGSYEQYF
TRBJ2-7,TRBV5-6,CASSLLSGQGPYEQYF
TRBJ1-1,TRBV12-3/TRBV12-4,CASSPSGGVGTEAFF
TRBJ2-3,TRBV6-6,CASSPGQVTDTQYF
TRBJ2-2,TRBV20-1,CSVLGSGELFF
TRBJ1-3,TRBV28,CASSFAGNTIYF
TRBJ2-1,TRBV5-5,CASSSRGNNEQFF
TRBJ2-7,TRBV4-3,CASSRAIAGSAYEQYF
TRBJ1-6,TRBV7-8,CASSPGGRGNSPLHF
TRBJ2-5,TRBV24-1,CATSEGGGTEETQYF